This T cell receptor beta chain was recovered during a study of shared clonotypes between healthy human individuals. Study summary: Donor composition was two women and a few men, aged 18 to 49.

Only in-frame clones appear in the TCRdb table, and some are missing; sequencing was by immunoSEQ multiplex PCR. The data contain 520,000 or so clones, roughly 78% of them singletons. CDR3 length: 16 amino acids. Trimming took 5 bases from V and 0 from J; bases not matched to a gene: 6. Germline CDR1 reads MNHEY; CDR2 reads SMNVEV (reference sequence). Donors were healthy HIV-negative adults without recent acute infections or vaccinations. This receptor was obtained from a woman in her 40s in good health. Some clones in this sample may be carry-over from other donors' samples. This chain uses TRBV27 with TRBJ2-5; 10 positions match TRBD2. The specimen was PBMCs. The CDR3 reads CASSIRTSGYQETQYF. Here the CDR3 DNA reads TGTGCCAGCAGTATCCGGACTAGCGGTTACCAAGAGACCCAGTACTTC.